This T cell receptor (beta chain) was sequenced during a study of blood T cell repertoires in COVID-19. The CDR3 is made up of 14 amino acids. CDR1 is LGHNA and CDR2 is YSLEER in the germline V gene. Trimming cost V 2 bases and J 6 bases, with 14 bases left between them. Assay used: immunoSEQ multiplex PCR; TCRdb lists only in-frame clones, some missing. The table lists approximately 250,000 clones, about 90% of them singletons, with 4.1% in the top ten. This clonotype was obtained from a woman aged 25 to 39 with acute COVID-19. V is TRBV4-3 and J is TRBJ2-7; D is perhaps TRBD1 (5 bases). The sequencing sample was made of PBMCs or T cells enriched from blood (not recorded which). The CDR3 nucleotides read TGCGCCAGCAGCCAATCAGGGTACGGGTCCGAGCAGTACTTC. Translating gives CASSQSGYGSEQYF.